This T cell receptor beta chain was identified in a study of T cell responses to AZD1222 COVID-19 vaccine. The overall study: Pooled in the analysis were second doses at about 4 or about 12 weeks.

About this clone: The antigen is unknown.

The CDR3 runs 15 residues. The germline V gene encodes CDR1 MNHEY and CDR2 SVGEGT. V was pared by 0 bases and J by 4 bases, with 4 bases of the junction left unmatched. TCRdb's table, derived via immunoSEQ multiplex PCR, lists solely in-frame clones and lacks some. The sample has approximately 120,000 clones, around 90% seen once. Findings of the study overall: Targeting of unmutated variant regions was reportedly seen in nearly half of spike-specific TCRs. Clonal diversity may have been underestimated, and the donors were mostly white British, with more females than males.

This clonotype originated in an adult in good health. This specimen was peripheral blood, taken on day 0 of AZD1222 vaccination. The chain carries TRBV6-2 or TRBV6-3 and TRBJ2-3; 7 nucleotides line up with TRBD1. The CDR3 reads CASSYSRQGPDTQYF. The DNA of the CDR3 is TGTGCCAGCAGTTACTCGCGACAGGGCCCAGATACGCAGTATTTT.